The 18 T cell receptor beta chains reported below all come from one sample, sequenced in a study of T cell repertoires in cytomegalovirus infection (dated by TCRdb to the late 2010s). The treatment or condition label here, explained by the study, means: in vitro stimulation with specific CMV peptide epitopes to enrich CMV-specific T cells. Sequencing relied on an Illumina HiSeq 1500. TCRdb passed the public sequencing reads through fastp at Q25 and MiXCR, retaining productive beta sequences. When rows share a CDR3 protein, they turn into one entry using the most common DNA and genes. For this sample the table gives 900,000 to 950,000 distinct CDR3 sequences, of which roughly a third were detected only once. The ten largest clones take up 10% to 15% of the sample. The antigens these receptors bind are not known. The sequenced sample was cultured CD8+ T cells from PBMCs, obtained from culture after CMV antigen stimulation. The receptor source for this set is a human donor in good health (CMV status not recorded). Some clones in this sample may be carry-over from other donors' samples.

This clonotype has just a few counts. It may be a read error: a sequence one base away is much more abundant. CDR3 sequence reads: CASSSTQNTEAFF. The CDR3 nucleotides read TGTGCCAGCAGCTCGACTCAGAACACTGAAGCTTTCTTT. J is TRBJ1-1 and V is TRBV11-1; D is ambiguous. The CDR3 is made up of 13 amino acids. The germline V gene has CDR1 SGHAT and CDR2 FQDESV (reference sequence). V was trimmed by 4 bases and J by 1 base, leaving 7 bases between them.

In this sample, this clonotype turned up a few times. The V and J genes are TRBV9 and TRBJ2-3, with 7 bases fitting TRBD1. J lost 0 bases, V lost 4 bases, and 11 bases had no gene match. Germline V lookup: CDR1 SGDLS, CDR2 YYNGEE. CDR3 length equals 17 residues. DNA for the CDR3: TGTGCCAGCAGCACTGCCCGGGACAGCTCTAGCACAGATACGCAGTATTTT. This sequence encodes CASSTARDSSSTDTQYF.

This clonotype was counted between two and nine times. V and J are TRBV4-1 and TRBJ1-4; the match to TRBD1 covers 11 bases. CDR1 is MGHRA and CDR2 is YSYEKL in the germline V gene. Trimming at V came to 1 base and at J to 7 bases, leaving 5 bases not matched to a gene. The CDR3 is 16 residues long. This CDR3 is CASSQVSGTGGEKLFF. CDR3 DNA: TGCGCCAGCAGCCAAGTTTCCGGGACAGGGGGTGAAAAACTGTTTTTT.

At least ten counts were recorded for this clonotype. Here the CDR3 reads CASSFYSGQVFTGELFF. CDR3 nucleotide sequence: TGTGCCAGCAGCTTCTATTCCGGACAGGTTTTCACCGGGGAGCTGTTTTTT. The V call is TRBV7-3, the J call TRBJ2-2; 7 bases line up with TRBD1. The CDR3 is 17 residues long. Per the germline V gene, CDR1 is SGHTA and CDR2 is FQGTGA. Trimming took 3 bases from V and 4 from J; bases not matched to a gene: 11.

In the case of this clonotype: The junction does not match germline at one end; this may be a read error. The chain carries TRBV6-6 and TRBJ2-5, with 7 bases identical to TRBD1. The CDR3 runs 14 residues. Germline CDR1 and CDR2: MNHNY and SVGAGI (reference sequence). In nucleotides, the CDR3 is TGTGTCAGCACCCCCTTAGGGGGCAGGGAGACCCAGTACTTC. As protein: CVSTPLGGRETQYF.

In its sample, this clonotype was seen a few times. The CDR3, as DNA: TGTGCCAGCAGTGTCAGTCTAGATCGGTTATCCTACGAGCAGTACTTC. Protein sequence: CASSVSLDRLSYEQYF. This chain links TRBV6-1 with TRBJ2-7; D remains ambiguous. Germline assignment: CDR1 MNHNS and CDR2 SASEGT. The CDR3 sequence is 16 residues long. The V end was cut by 4 bases, the J end by 1 base, with 17 bases between.

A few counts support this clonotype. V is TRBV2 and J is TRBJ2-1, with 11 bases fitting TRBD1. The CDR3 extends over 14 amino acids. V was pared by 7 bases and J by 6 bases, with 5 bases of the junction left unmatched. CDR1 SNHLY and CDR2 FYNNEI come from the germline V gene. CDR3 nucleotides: TGTGCCAGCACCGGGACAGGGGGGTTCAATGAGCAGTTCTTC. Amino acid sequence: CASTGTGGFNEQFF.

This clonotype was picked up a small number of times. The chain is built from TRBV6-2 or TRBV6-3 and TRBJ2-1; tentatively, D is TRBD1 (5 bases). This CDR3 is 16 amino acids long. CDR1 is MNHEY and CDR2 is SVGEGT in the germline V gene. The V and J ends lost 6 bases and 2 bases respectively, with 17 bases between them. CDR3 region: CASSALDSLTYNEQFF. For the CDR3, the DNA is TGTGCCAGCAGCGCTTTAGACAGTCTAACCTACAATGAGCAGTTCTTC.

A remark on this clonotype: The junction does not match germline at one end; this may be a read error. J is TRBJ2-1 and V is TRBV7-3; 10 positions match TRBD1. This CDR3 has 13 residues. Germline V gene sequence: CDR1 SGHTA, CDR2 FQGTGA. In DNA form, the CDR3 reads TGTGCCAGCAGCTTAGCGACAGGGGGCCTTCAGGTCTTC. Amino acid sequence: CASSLATGGLQVF.

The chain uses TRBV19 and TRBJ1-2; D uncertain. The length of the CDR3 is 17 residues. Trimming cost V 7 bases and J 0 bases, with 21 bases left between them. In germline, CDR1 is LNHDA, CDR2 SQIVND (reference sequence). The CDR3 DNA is TGTGCCAGTAAATGGGCGGCCTTAGGAGGAGCTAACTATGGCTACACCTTC. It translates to CASKWAALGGANYGYTF. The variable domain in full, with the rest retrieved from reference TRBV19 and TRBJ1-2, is DGGITQSPKYLFRKEGQNVTLSCEQNLNHDAMYWYRQDPGQGLRLIYYSQIVNDFQKGDIAEGYSVSREKKESFPLTVTSAQKNPTAFYLCASKWAALGGANYGYTFGSGTRLTVV.

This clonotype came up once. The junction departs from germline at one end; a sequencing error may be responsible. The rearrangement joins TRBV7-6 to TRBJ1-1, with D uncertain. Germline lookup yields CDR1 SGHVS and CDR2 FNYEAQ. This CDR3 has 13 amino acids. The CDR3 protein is CVSSGKQITEAFF. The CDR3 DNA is TGTGTCAGCAGCGGTAAGCAAATCACTGAAGCTTTCTTT.

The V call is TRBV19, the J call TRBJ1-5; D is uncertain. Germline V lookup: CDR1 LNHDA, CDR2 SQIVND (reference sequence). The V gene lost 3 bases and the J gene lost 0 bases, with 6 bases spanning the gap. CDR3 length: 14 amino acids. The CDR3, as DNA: TGTGCCAGTAGTATCGCCCATAGCAATCAGCCCCAGCATTTT. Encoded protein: CASSIAHSNQPQHF.

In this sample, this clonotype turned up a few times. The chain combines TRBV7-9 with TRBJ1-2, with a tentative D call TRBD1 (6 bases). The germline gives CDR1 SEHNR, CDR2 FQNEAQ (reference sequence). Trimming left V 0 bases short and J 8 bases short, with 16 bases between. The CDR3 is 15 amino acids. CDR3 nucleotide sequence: TGTGCCAGCAGCTTAGCCTCAGGGGAGGGGAAAGGCTACACCTTC. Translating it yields CASSLASGEGKGYTF.

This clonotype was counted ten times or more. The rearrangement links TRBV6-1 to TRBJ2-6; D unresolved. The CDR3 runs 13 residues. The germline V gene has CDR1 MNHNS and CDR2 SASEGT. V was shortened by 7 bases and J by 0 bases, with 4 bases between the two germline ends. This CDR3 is CASMNSGANVLTF. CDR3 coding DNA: TGTGCCAGCATGAACTCTGGGGCCAACGTCCTGACTTTC.

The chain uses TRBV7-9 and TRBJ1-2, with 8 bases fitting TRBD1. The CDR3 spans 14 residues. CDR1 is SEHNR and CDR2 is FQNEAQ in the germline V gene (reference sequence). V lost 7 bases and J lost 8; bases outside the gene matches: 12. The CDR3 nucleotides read TGTGCCAGCAACGGAGGACAGGGACAGTGGGGCTACACCTTC. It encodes CASNGGQGQWGYTF.

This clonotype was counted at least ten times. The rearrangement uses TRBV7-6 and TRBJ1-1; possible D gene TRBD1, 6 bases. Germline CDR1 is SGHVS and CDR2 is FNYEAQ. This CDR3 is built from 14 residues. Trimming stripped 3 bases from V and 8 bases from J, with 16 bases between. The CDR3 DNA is TGTGCCAGCAGCTTGGAGGGGGGGCATACGGAAGCTTTCTTT. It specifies CASSLEGGHTEAFF.

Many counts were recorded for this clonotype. The chain's CDR3 is CAISAWGHREHTEAFF. For the CDR3, the DNA is TGTGCCATCAGTGCTTGGGGTCACAGGGAGCACACTGAAGCTTTCTTT. The V and J genes are TRBV10-3 and TRBJ1-1, with D possibly being TRBD1 (6 bases). V lost 4 bases and J lost 3, with 18 bases in between. The CDR3 has 16 amino acids. Germline V gene data show CDR1 as ENHRY and CDR2 as SYGVKD.

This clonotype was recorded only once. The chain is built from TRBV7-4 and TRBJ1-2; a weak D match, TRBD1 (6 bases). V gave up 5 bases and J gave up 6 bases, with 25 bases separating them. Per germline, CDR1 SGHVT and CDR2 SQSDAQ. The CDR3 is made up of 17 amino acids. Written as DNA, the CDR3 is TGTGCCAGCAGCCCCCACGCAGGGGCCGGGCCGGGGGATGGCTACACCTTC. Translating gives CASSPHAGAGPGDGYTF.